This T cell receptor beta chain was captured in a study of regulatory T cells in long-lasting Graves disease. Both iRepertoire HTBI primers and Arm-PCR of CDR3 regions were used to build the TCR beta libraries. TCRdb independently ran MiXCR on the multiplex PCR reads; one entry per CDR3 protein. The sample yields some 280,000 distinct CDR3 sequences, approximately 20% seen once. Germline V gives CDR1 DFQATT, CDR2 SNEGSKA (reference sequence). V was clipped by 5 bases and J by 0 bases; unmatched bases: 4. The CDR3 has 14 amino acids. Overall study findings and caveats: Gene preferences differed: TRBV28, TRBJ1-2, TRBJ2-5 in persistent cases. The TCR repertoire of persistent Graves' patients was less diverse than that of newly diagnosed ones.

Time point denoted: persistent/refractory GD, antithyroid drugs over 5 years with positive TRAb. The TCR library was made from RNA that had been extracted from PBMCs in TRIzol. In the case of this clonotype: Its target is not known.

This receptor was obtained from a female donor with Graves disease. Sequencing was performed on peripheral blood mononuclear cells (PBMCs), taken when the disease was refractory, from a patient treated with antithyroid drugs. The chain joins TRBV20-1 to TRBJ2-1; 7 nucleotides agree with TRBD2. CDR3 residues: CSASSGHSYNEQFF. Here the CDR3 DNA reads TGCAGTGCTTCTAGCGGACACTCCTACAATGAGCAGTTCTTC.